Reported below is one T cell receptor beta chain. The antigen remains unidentified. This entry comes from a study of shared clonotypes between healthy human individuals. Only in-frame clones appear in the TCRdb table, and some are missing; sequencing was by immunoSEQ multiplex PCR. The sample holds 2 million to 2.5 million clones, just over 90% seen once. Findings of the study overall: Some naive CD4 clonotypes, about 5.5%, turned up in common across a few donors. Rarefaction gave evidence that sorted-subset sequencing remained incomplete despite large depth.

The CDR3 length is 14 residues. The V end lost 4 bases, the J end lost 2 bases, and 11 bases lay between the germline ends. The germline gives CDR1 SGHTS, CDR2 YDEGEE. The clonotype comes from a man aged 18 to 35 in good health. Some clones in this sample may be carry-over from other donors' samples. The genes are TRBV5-8 and TRBJ2-3; D call uncertain. What was sequenced was naive CD4+ T cells from PBMCs. The subset here: CD45RA+ positively selected. The CDR3 loop reads CASSRFTLTDTQYF. DNA for the CDR3: TGTGCCAGCAGCCGCTTCACCCTCACAGATACGCAGTATTTT.